The rows below give T cell receptor beta chains drawn from one sample of a study of beta chain features in type 1 diabetes. Generated by immunoSEQ multiplex PCR, the TCRdb table keeps only in-frame clones and is missing some. Of about 320,000 clones in the sample, less than 15% were seen once. What was sequenced was central memory CD4+ T cells from blood. These receptors came from a man aged 25-40 years in good health. CDR3s include the opening cysteine and the closing phenylalanine or tryptophan. Fields, in order: D gene, clone size, CDR3 length, V gene, J gene, CDR3 DNA, CDR3 protein. The D gene is left open where the match is weak. Clone size is given for some rows only: seen once, a few or many times, or a class if the clone is expanded.

D: TRBD1; size: .; length: 15; V: TRBV7-3; J: TRBJ2-3; DNA: TGTGCCAGCAGCTTAGGACAGGGAGGTACAGATACGCAGTATTTT; CDR3: CASSLGQGGTDTQYF
D: .; size: .; length: 13; V: TRBV5-5; J: TRBJ2-3; DNA: TGTGCCAGCAGCTTGAGGGTAGGAGATACGCAGTATTTT; CDR3: CASSLRVGDTQYF
D: .; size: few; length: 15; V: TRBV4-2; J: TRBJ1-3; DNA: TGTGCCAGCAGCCAAGATACGGACAGTCGAAACACCATATATTTT; CDR3: CASSQDTDSRNTIYF
D: .; size: many; length: 14; V: TRBV7-2; J: TRBJ2-6; DNA: TGTGCCAGCAGCTTGGGTTTTGGGGCCAACGTCCTGACTTTC; CDR3: CASSLGFGANVLTF
D: .; size: few; length: 13; V: TRBV6-5; J: TRBJ2-1; DNA: TGTGCCAGCAGTTTCGGCTCCTACAATGAGCAGTTCTTC; CDR3: CASSFGSYNEQFF
D: .; size: .; length: 15; V: TRBV7-8; J: TRBJ1-1; DNA: TGTGCCAGCAGCTTTCAGGGAGCCATGAACACTGAAGCTTTCTTT; CDR3: CASSFQGAMNTEAFF
D: .; size: .; length: 14; V: TRBV6-5; J: TRBJ2-2; DNA: TGTGCCAGCAGTAGACGACAGCACACCGGGGAGCTGTTTTTT; CDR3: CASSRRQHTGELFF
D: .; size: few; length: 16; V: TRBV7-9; J: TRBJ1-1; DNA: TGTGCCAGCAGCCCCCAGGGAGCGGGACCAAACACTGAAGCTTTCTTT; CDR3: CASSPQGAGPNTEAFF
D: .; size: .; length: 13; V: TRBV29-1; J: TRBJ1-1; DNA: TGCAGCGTTCTTCCCCAGACGAACACTGAAGCTTTCTTT; CDR3: CSVLPQTNTEAFF
D: .; size: few; length: 13; V: TRBV6-1; J: TRBJ1-1; DNA: TGTGCCAGCAGTCGTCCGAAGGGTTGGCGGGCTTTCTTT; CDR3: CASSRPKGWRAFF
D: .; size: .; length: 16; V: TRBV14; J: TRBJ2-5; DNA: TGTGCCAGCAGCCCACGACCCTTGACAGCCCAAGAGACCCAGTACTTC; CDR3: CASSPRPLTAQETQYF
D: TRBD1; size: .; length: 15; V: TRBV7-2; J: TRBJ1-4; DNA: TGTGCCAGCAGTTTTACCGGGACAGGGAATGAAAAACTGTTTTTT; CDR3: CASSFTGTGNEKLFF
D: .; size: .; length: 14; V: TRBV30; J: TRBJ1-2; DNA: TGTGCCTGGAGGTCCAGGGCTAACAGGATTGGCTACACCTTC; CDR3: CAWRSRANRIGYTF
D: .; size: few; length: 14; V: TRBV7-8; J: TRBJ1-5; DNA: TGTGCCAGCGGTGGGGGGGCTAGCAATCAGCCCCAGCATTTT; CDR3: CASGGGASNQPQHF